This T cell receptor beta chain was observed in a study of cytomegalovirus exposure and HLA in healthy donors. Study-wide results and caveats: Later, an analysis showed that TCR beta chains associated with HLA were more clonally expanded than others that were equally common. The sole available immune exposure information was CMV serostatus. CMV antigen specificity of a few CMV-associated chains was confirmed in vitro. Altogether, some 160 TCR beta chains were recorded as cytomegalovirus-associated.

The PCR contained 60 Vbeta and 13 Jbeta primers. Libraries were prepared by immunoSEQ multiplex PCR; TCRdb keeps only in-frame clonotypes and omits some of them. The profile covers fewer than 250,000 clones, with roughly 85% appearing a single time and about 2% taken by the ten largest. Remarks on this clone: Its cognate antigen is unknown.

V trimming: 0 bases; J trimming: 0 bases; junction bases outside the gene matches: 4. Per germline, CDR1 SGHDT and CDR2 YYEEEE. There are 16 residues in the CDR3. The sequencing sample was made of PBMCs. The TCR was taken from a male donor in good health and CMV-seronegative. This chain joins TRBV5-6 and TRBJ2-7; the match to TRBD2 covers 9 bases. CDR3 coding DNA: TGTGCCAGCAGCTTGGAACTAGCGGGTTACTCCTACGAGCAGTACTTC. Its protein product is CASSLELAGYSYEQYF.